The T cell receptor (beta chain) under discussion was sequenced for a study of control samples from healthy donors and cancer patients (dated by TCRdb to the early 2020s). The germline V gene gives CDR1 as SNHLY and CDR2 as FYNNEI. V was cut back by 5 bases and J by 7 bases, leaving a gap of 17 bases between them. The CDR3 covers 14 residues, taking in both the cysteine and the phenylalanine. Only the CDR3 part of the read is kept: 42 bases, read in frame from the first base. A remark on this clone: What antigen it recognizes has not been identified. Base qualities are not recorded, but no much larger clone differs from it by a single base.

Libraries came from the immunoSEQ multiplex PCR assay. TCRdb took this table from immuneACCESS and kept in-frame rearrangements with V and J called. Such tables lack part of the clones; where checked against another copy, unresolved V genes explain under half of the gap, and the rest is unexplained. The sample table holds 12,000 to 15,000 clones, of which approximately 80% were seen once. Under 20% of the sample is in the top ten clones. The sample comprised formalin-fixed, paraffin-embedded tissue. This TCR came from a female donor with lung cancer. The receptor chain draws on TRBV2 and TRBJ1-2; D gene: possibly TRBD1, on 6 matching bases. Here is the DNA: TGTGCCAGCAGTTCCGAGACAGGAGGGCGTGGCTACACCTTC. Its amino acids are CASSSETGGRGYTF.